This TCR beta chain was observed in a study of Ad26.COV2.S vaccination and SARS-CoV-2 variants. Across the whole study: The Ad26.COV2.S arm of the COV1001 trial was where the donor was placed. Dosing was one shot or two shots 56 days apart.

The CDR3 has 15 amino acids. The germline CDR1 and CDR2 sequences are MNHEY and SMNVEV (reference sequence). V was clipped by 0 bases and J by 1 base, with 9 bases between them. Points from the study as a whole: Vaccinated and placebo-treated recipients had similar non-spike TCR breadth.

Note on this clone: Its antigen remains unknown.

TCRdb's table, derived via immunoSEQ multiplex PCR, lists solely in-frame clones and lacks some. The sample lists 300,000 to 400,000 clones, about 88% occurring once. Treatment described: 19 received Ad26.COV2.S at low or high dose, single or two shots; roughly five received placebo; per-sample allocation not given. Day 63 after the first injection of vaccine or placebo was the sampling time. This rearrangement joins TRBV27 to TRBJ1-1; maybe TRBD1 (5 bases). The sequence derives from a person aged 18-60 years who received the Ad26.COV2.S COVID-19 vaccine or a placebo. This material consisted of peripheral blood, taken in a trial of Ad26.COV2.S vaccine versus placebo. DNA of the CDR3: TGTGCCAGCAGTTTATCGCCAGGGTCGAACACTGAAGCTTTCTTT. Translating it yields CASSLSPGSNTEAFF.